The 19 T cell receptor beta chains below all came from one sample that was sequenced in a study of blood T cell repertoires in COVID-19. TCRdb keeps only in-frame clones here, not all; method: immunoSEQ multiplex PCR. The data contain hundreds of thousands of clones, roughly 85% of them singletons. The specimen sequenced was peripheral blood. The origin of the receptors is a man between 50 and 59 years old with active or convalescent COVID-19.

The chain has TRBV5-1 and TRBJ1-5, with 8 bases aligning to TRBD1. The trim removed 0 bases at V and 3 bases at J, leaving 2 bases unmatched. CDR1 and CDR2 from the germline V gene are SGHRS and YFSETQ. The CDR3 contains 15 residues. CDR3 in DNA: TGCGCCAGCAGCTTGGGGACAGGGTTCAATCAGCCCCAGCATTTT. Protein product: CASSLGTGFNQPQHF.

The chain joins TRBV5-6 to TRBJ1-2; a possible D gene is TRBD1 (5 bases). The CDR3 has 13 residues. Per the germline V gene, CDR1 is SGHDT and CDR2 is YYEEEE. Trimming pared 3 bases from V and 6 bases from J, leaving 12 bases between. CDR3 residues: CASSSRAGDGYTF. The CDR3 bases are TGTGCCAGCAGCTCGCGGGCGGGGGATGGCTACACCTTC.

J is TRBJ2-7 and V is TRBV11-2; D uncertain. The CDR3 has 14 amino acids. V was cut by 1 base and J by 0 bases, with 7 bases left in between. Germline assignment: CDR1 SGHAT and CDR2 FQNNGV. The CDR3, as DNA: TGTGCCAGCAGCTTAGGACAAAACTCCTACGAGCAGTACTTC. Protein product: CASSLGQNSYEQYF.

V and J are TRBV30 and TRBJ1-3; D is undetermined. This CDR3 contains 14 residues. The V gene lost 2 bases and the J gene lost 7 bases, with 15 bases spanning the gap. Per the germline V gene, CDR1 is GTSNPN and CDR2 is SVGIG (reference sequence). The CDR3 bases are TGTGCCTGGAGTCCCGGAGGCATAGGGAACACCATATATTTT. Protein sequence: CAWSPGGIGNTIYF.

The chain links TRBV6-5 to TRBJ1-2, with a weak D call TRBD1 (5 bases). Germline-derived CDR1 and CDR2 are MNHEY and SVGAGI. The CDR3 consists of 13 residues. V lost 2 bases and J 7 bases, leaving 11 bases between the germline ends. The CDR3 is CASSYHQGSGYTF. The CDR3 nucleotides are TGTGCCAGCAGTTACCATCAGGGTTCTGGCTACACCTTC.

The chain carries TRBV9 and TRBJ2-1; 8 nucleotides match TRBD1. Germline V gives CDR1 SGDLS, CDR2 YYNGEE. The J segment lost 5 bases and the V segment lost 3 bases, leaving 7 bases of the junction unmatched. The CDR3 has 15 residues. Here the CDR3 DNA reads TGTGCCAGCAGCGCCGGGCGGGGACAGGACAATGAGCAGTTCTTC. Translated, it gives CASSAGRGQDNEQFF.

This chain joins TRBV7-2 and TRBJ2-5; D is perhaps TRBD2 (6 bases). This CDR3 has 15 amino acids. Germline V gene lookup returns CDR1 SGHTA and CDR2 FQGNSA. V was trimmed by 2 bases and J by 5 bases, leaving 15 bases between them. DNA of the CDR3: TGTGCCAGCAGCTTAACAAGGGACTCCCCGGAGACCCAGTACTTC. Encoded protein: CASSLTRDSPETQYF.

The chain recombines TRBV9 with TRBJ2-5; perhaps TRBD1 as D (5 bases). V lost 4 bases, J lost 1 base, and 14 bases lay in between. CDR3 length: 15 residues. From germline, CDR1 is SGDLS and CDR2 YYNGEE. DNA for the CDR3: TGTGCCAGCAGCCGCAGGGCTCAGTCCCAAGAGACCCAGTACTTC. Residues: CASSRRAQSQETQYF.

The chain couples TRBV6-4 to TRBJ1-5; D ambiguous. V lost 9 bases and J lost 0, with 9 bases in between. CDR1 and CDR2 from the germline V gene are MRHNA and SNTAGT. The CDR3 spans 13 residues. CDR3 loop: CASKQVSNQPQHF. CDR3 in DNA: TGTGCCAGTAAACAAGTTAGCAATCAGCCCCAGCATTTT.

The chain recombines TRBV20-1 with TRBJ2-7; D unresolved. The CDR3 runs 11 residues. V dropped 3 bases and J dropped 4 bases, with 7 bases sitting between them. Per the germline V gene, CDR1 is DFQATT and CDR2 is SNEGSKA (reference sequence). The DNA for the CDR3 is TGCAGTGCTAGGTACAGATACGAGCAGTACTTC. It specifies CSARYRYEQYF.

The genes are TRBV11-2 and TRBJ2-7; TRBD2 agrees at 12 bases. Germline values: CDR1 SGHAT, CDR2 FQNNGV. This CDR3 has 15 amino acids. J lost 2 bases, V lost 3 bases, and 2 bases had no gene match. The CDR3 nucleotides read TGTGCCAGCAGCTTCGGACTAGCGGGAACCTACGAGCAGTACTTC. Its protein is CASSFGLAGTYEQYF.

Remarks on this clone: The identical CDR3 is also encoded by other nucleotide sequences in the sample. The rearrangement uses TRBV19 and TRBJ1-5; 7 nucleotides align to TRBD1. CDR3 size: 13 residues. V shed 5 bases, J shed 2 bases, and the junction held 0 bases outside the gene matches. The germline V gene encodes CDR1 LNHDA and CDR2 SQIVND (reference sequence). The CDR3, as DNA: TGTGCCAGTAGTGACAGGGGCAATCAGCCCCAGCATTTT. It translates to CASSDRGNQPQHF.

The chain combines TRBV6-1 with TRBJ1-2; D possibly corresponds to TRBD1 (5 bases). Trimming pared 2 bases from V and 7 bases from J, leaving 14 bases between. There are 14 residues in the CDR3. The germline V gene encodes CDR1 MNHNS and CDR2 SASEGT. CDR3 coding DNA: TGTGCCAGCAGTGAATCTGGGGGGAGGGCTGGCTACACCTTC. Its protein is CASSESGGRAGYTF.

This clone was picked up a small number of times. The J gene is TRBJ2-3, the V gene TRBV29-1; tentatively, D is TRBD1 (6 bases). V was shortened by 7 bases and J by 4 bases, with 15 bases between the two germline ends. The CDR3 totals 13 residues. Germline V gives CDR1 SQVTM, CDR2 ANQGSEA. The CDR3 reads CSAATGWSDTQYF. CDR3 sequence (DNA): TGCAGCGCCGCGACAGGTTGGTCAGATACGCAGTATTTT.

The chain is built from TRBV2 and TRBJ1-1; D is undetermined. The germline V and J ends were trimmed by 8 bases and 5 bases, with 12 bases remaining between them. The CDR3 consists of 12 residues. Germline assignment: CDR1 SNHLY and CDR2 FYNNEI. CDR3 sequence (DNA): TGTGCCAGCTACGTACGGGGTACTGAAGCTTTCTTT. Protein product: CASYVRGTEAFF. Variable domain in full (rest from reference TRBV2 and TRBJ1-1): EPEVTQTPSHQVTQMGQEVILRCVPISNHLYFYWYRQILGQKVEFLVSFYNNEISEKSEIFDDQFSVERPDGSNFTLKIRSTKLEDSAMYFCASYVRGTEAFFGQGTRLTVV.

V and J are TRBV10-3 and TRBJ2-3, with a weak D call TRBD2 (6 bases). Per the germline V gene, CDR1 is ENHRY and CDR2 is SYGVKD. Trimming removed 8 bases at V and 5 bases at J, with 14 bases between. The CDR3 has 13 amino acids. CDR3 sequence (DNA): TGTGCCATCTCGACGGGAGAGGGAGATACGCAGTATTTT. This translates into CAISTGEGDTQYF.

The gene calls are TRBV9 and TRBJ2-2; maybe TRBD2 (6 bases). Between the trimmed V and J ends, which lost 3 bases and 5 bases, there was a span of 14 bases. Germline V gene sequence: CDR1 SGDLS, CDR2 YYNGEE. The CDR3 length is 15 residues. The CDR3 coding sequence is TGTGCCAGCAGCGAAGGGACTTCTCGGACCGGGGAGCTGTTTTTT. Translated, it gives CASSEGTSRTGELFF.

This clone was picked up one time. The chain is built from TRBV5-1 and TRBJ2-2; weak D call: TRBD1 (6 bases). Per germline, CDR1 SGHRS and CDR2 YFSETQ. Trimming pared 1 base from V and 1 base from J, leaving 11 bases between. The CDR3 sequence is 16 residues long. CDR3 nucleotides: TGCGCCAGCAGCTTGCGGACAGACCAGAACACCGGGGAGCTGTTTTTT. This gives the protein CASSLRTDQNTGELFF.

The V and J genes are TRBV7-9 and TRBJ1-1, with D hard to call. The CDR3 has 13 residues. The germline CDR1 and CDR2 sequences are SEHNR and FQNEAQ (reference sequence). Trimming shortened V by 5 bases and J by 3 bases, and 10 bases separated the two germline ends. CDR3 loop: CASSPNRDTEAFF. CDR3 nucleotide sequence: TGTGCCAGCAGCCCCAACAGAGACACTGAAGCTTTCTTT.